The clone carrying this T cell receptor beta chain was counted a few times. Its specificity is unknown. This specimen belongs to a study of cytomegalovirus exposure and HLA in healthy donors. The overall study: Approximately 200 million T cells yielded roughly 120 million unique TCR beta sequences in earlier analysis. Study conclusions and caveats: Later analysis identified about 15,000 TCR beta sequences associated with HLA alleles, using a false discovery rate threshold of 0.05. Most TCR sequences were uncommon, yet certain public TCRs appeared in many donors.

The PCR ran on 60 Vbeta and 13 Jbeta primers. Repertoires were generated with immunoSEQ multiplex PCR, while TCRdb's copy carries only in-frame clones and drops some. Here the sample spans some 180,000 clones, about 13% being singletons. The CDR3 covers 14 residues. Germline loops: CDR1 MGHDK, CDR2 SYGVNS. V trimming: 6 bases; J trimming: 1 base; junction bases outside the gene matches: 2. This TCR was recovered from a man aged 45 to 65 in good health and CMV-seropositive. The sequenced sample was PBMCs. V is TRBV25-1 and J is TRBJ2-2, with TRBD1 matching 7 bases. CDR3 amino acids: CASSGTVNTGELFF. CDR3 bases: TGTGCCAGCAGCGGGACAGTGAACACCGGGGAGCTGTTTTTT. Complete variable domain (other parts from reference TRBV25-1 and TRBJ2-2): EADIYQTPRYLVIGTGKKITLECSQTMGHDKMYWYQQDPGMELHLIHYSYGVNSTEKGDLSSESTVSRIRTEHFPLTLESARPSHTSQYLCASSGTVNTGELFFGEGSRLTVL.